The clone carrying this T cell receptor (beta chain) was observed a handful of times. Unique molecular identifiers were affixed to single, distinct cDNA molecules. TCRdb processed the 5' RACE reads anew with MiXCR; each CDR3 protein has one entry. Of around 57,000 distinct CDR3 sequences in the sample, 5.9% are singletons; the top ten hold less than 3.5%. The entry originates in a study of early T cells in non-severe SARS-CoV-2 infection. Overall study context: Bulk RNA isolated from unsorted whole blood underwent sequencing; chains were not paired.

V dropped 4 bases and J dropped 5 bases, with 17 bases sitting between them. There are 15 residues in the CDR3. Germline lookup yields CDR1 MDHEN and CDR2 SYDVKM. The source is an adult who was a healthcare worker with PCR-confirmed SARS-CoV-2 infection or an uninfected control (not recorded which). This chain connects TRBV28 to TRBJ2-5, with a weak D call TRBD1 (6 bases). The sequencing here drew on whole blood, taken at baseline. CDR3 nucleotide sequence: TGTGCCAGCAGTTCCCACCAGGGGTCCGGGGAGACCCAGTACTTC. Translated, it gives CASSSHQGSGETQYF.